This T cell receptor beta chain was found in a study of OX40 agonist ivuxolimab in advanced cancers. Study summary: Patients receiving dose escalation had hepatocellular carcinoma, melanoma, renal cell or head and neck cancer.

Study observations and caveats: Clonal expansion was seen in CD4+ and CD8+ blood T cells by week 6 at 0.1 to 3.0 mg/kg. Partial responders treated at 0.1-3.0 mg/kg exhibited clonal expansion among the lowest measured.

Method: immunoSEQ multiplex PCR; TCRdb's copy keeps in-frame clones and lacks some. The sample yields some 19,000 clones, about four fifths seen once. Note on this clone: Its specificity is not known.

The germline V gene has CDR1 LNHDA and CDR2 SQIVND (reference sequence). The V end was cut by 3 bases, the J end by 5 bases, with 11 bases between. This CDR3 contains 13 residues. Blood draws occurred at baseline, cycle 4 day 1, and cycle 7 day 1. The TCR sequence derives from an adult with an advanced solid tumor such as melanoma, head and neck, liver or kidney cancer. The material was CD4+ or CD8+ T cells sorted from blood, obtained in a trial of the OX40 agonist ivuxolimab. The chain has TRBV19 and TRBJ2-7; possible D gene TRBD2, 5 bases. The CDR3 DNA is TGTGCCAGTAGTATGAAAACGGAGGACGAGCAGTACTTC. Its translation: CASSMKTEDEQYF.